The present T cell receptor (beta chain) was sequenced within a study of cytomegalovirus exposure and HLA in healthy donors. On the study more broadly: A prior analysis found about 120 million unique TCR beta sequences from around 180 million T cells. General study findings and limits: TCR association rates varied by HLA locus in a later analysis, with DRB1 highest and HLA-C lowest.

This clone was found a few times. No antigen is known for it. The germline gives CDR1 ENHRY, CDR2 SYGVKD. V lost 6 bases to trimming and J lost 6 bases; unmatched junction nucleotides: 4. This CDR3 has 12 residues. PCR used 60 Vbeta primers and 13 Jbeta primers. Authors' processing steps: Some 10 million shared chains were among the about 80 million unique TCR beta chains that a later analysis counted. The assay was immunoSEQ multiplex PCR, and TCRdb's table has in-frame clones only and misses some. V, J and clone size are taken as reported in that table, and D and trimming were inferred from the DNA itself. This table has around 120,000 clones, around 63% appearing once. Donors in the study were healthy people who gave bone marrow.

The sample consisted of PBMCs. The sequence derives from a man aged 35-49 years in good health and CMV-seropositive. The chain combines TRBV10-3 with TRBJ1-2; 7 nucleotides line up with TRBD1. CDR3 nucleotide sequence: TGTGCCATCAGCCGACAGGGTCATGGCTACACCTTC. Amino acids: CAISRQGHGYTF.